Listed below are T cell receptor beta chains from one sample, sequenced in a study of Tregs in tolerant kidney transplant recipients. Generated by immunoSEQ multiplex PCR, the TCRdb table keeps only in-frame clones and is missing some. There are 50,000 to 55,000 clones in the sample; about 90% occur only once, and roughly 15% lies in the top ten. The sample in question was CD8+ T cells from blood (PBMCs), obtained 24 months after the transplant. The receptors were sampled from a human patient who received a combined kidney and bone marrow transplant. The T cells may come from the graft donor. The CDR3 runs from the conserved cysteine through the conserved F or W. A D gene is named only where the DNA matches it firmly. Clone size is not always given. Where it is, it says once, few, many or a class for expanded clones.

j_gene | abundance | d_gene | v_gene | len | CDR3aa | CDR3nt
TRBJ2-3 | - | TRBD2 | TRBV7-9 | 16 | CASSLVSGTKADTQYF | TGTGCCAGCAGCTTAGTAAGCGGGACCAAGGCAGATACGCAGTATTTT
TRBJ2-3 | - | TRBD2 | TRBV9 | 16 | CASSVDAGGYTDTQYF | TGTGCCAGCAGCGTAGATGCGGGGGGGTACACAGATACGCAGTATTTT
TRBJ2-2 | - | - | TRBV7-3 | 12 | CAVSGPTGELFF | TGCGCAGTAAGCGGTCCCACCGGGGAGCTGTTTTTT
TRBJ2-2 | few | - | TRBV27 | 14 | CASSLSLVPGELFF | TGTGCCAGCAGTTTATCACTAGTCCCCGGGGAGCTGTTTTTT
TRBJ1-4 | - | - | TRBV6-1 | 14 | CASSVWQVNEKLFF | TGTGCCAGCAGTGTATGGCAGGTCAATGAAAAACTGTTTTTT
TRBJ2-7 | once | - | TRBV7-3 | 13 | CASQGPGSDEQYF | TGTGCCAGCCAGGGTCCAGGGTCGGACGAGCAGTACTTC
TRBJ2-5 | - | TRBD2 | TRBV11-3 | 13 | CASSSKLAETQYF | TGTGCCAGCAGCTCGAAACTAGCGGAGACCCAGTACTTC
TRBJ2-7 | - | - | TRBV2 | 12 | CASSDRDYEQYF | TGTGCCAGCAGTGATCGGGACTACGAGCAGTACTTC
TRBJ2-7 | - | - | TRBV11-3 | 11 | CASSFGIEQYF | TGTGCCAGCAGCTTCGGGATCGAGCAGTACTTC
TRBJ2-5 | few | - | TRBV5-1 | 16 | CASSPRTVDIQETQYF | TGCGCCAGCAGCCCTAGGACAGTTGACATCCAAGAGACCCAGTACTTC
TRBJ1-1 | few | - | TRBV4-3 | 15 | CASSTLGDLGTEAFF | TGCGCCAGCAGCACCTTGGGCGATTTGGGCACTGAAGCTTTCTTT
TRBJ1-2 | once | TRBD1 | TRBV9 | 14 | CASSPHRGGGGYTF | TGTGCCAGCAGCCCTCACAGGGGAGGAGGTGGCTACACCTTC
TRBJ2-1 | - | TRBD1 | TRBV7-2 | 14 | CASSPLTGGNEQFF | TGTGCCAGCAGCCCACTGACAGGGGGTAATGAGCAGTTCTTC
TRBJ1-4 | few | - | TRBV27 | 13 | CASSSGSNEKLFF | TGTGCCAGCAGTTCCGGTTCTAATGAAAAACTGTTTTTT
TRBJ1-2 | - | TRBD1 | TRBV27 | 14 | CASSPGTGQYGYTF | TGTGCCAGCAGTCCCGGGACAGGACAGTATGGCTACACCTTC
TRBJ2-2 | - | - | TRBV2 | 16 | CASSASRGENTGELFF | TGTGCCAGCAGTGCTTCCAGGGGGGAGAACACCGGGGAGCTGTTTTTT
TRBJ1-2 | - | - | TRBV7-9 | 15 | CASSLAPRQNYGYTF | TGTGCCAGCAGCTTAGCCCCGAGACAGAACTATGGCTACACCTTC
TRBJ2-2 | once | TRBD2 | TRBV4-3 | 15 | CASSLAGGISGELFF | TGCGCCAGCAGCCTAGCGGGGGGGATCTCCGGGGAGCTGTTTTTT
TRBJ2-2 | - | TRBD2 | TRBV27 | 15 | CASSLLAGAVGELFF | TGTGCCAGCAGTTTGTTAGCGGGAGCTGTCGGGGAGCTGTTTTTT
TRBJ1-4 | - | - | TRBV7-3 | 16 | CASSLICGTTNEKLFF | TGTGCCAGCAGCTTAATATGCGGTACAACTAATGAAAAACTGTTTTTT
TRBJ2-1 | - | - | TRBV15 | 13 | CATRTSPYNEQFF | TGTGCCACCAGGACAAGCCCCTACAATGAGCAGTTCTTC
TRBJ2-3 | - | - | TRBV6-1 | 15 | CASSERRTIGDTQYF | TGTGCCAGCAGTGAAAGGAGGACTATAGGTGATACGCAGTATTTT
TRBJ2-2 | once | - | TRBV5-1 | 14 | CASSLVQNTGELFF | TGCGCCAGCAGCTTGGTACAGAACACCGGGGAGCTGTTTTTT
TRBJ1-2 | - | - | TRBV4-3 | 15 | CASSPTREGVYGYTF | TGCGCCAGCAGCCCTACCCGGGAGGGAGTCTATGGCTACACCTTC
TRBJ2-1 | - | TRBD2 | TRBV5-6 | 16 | CASTPLAGGFWDEQFF | TGTGCCAGCACCCCACTAGCGGGAGGGTTTTGGGATGAGCAGTTCTTC
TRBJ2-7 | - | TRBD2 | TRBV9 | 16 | CASSPPTSGRGHEQYF | TGTGCCAGCAGCCCCCCGACTAGCGGGAGGGGGCACGAGCAGTACTTC
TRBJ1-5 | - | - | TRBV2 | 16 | CASRFYRSQVDQPQHF | TGTGCCAGCAGATTTTACAGGTCACAAGTGGATCAGCCCCAGCATTTT
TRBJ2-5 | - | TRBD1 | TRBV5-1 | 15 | CASSLEQGQGETQYF | TGCGCCAGCAGCTTGGAACAGGGGCAGGGAGAGACCCAGTACTTC
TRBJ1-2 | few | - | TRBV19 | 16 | CASLLHHRAQLYGYTF | TGTGCCAGTTTGTTACACCACAGGGCTCAGCTCTATGGCTACACCTTC
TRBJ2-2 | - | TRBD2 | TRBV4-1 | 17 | CASSQRGTSGPTGELFF | TGCGCCAGCAGCCAGAGAGGGACTAGCGGGCCCACCGGGGAGCTGTTTTTT
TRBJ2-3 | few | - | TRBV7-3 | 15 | CASARLAAGTDTQYF | TGTGCCAGCGCTCGATTAGCGGCGGGGACAGATACGCAGTATTTT
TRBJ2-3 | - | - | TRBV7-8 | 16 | CASSLAEDSSTDTQYF | TGTGCCAGCAGCTTAGCCGAGGACTCTAGCACAGATACGCAGTATTTT
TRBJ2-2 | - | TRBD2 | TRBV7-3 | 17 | CASSSLAGTTNTGELFF | TGTGCCAGCAGCTCCCTTGCCGGGACTACGAACACCGGGGAGCTGTTTTTT
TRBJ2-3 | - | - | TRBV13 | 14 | CASSAGLKVDTQYF | TGTGCCAGCAGCGCGGGACTGAAAGTAGATACGCAGTATTTT
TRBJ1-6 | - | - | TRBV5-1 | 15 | CASTPGRSYNSPLHF | TGCGCCAGCACGCCAGGGAGGTCCTATAATTCACCCCTCCACTTT
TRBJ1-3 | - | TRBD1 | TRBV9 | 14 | CASEDRGSGNTIYF | TGTGCCAGCGAAGACAGGGGGTCTGGAAACACCATATATTTT
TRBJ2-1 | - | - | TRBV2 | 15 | CASSEGRSSYNEQFF | TGTGCCAGCAGTGAAGGGCGGAGCTCCTACAATGAGCAGTTCTTC
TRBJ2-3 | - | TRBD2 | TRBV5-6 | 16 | CASSLVGLGSRDTQYF | TGTGCCAGCAGCTTGGTGGGACTAGGGTCCCGCGATACGCAGTATTTT
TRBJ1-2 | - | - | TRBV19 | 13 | CASSIWLRGGYTF | TGTGCCAGTAGTATATGGCTCCGTGGCGGCTACACCTTC
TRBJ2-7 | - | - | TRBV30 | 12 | CAWSVLGYEQYF | TGTGCCTGGAGTGTACTCGGGTACGAGCAGTACTTC
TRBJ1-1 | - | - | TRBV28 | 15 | CASSSLGALNTEAFF | TGTGCCAGCAGCTCCCTAGGCGCTTTGAACACTGAAGCTTTCTTT
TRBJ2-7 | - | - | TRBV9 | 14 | CASSGGTYPYEQYF | TGTGCCAGCAGCGGCGGGACGTATCCCTACGAGCAGTACTTC
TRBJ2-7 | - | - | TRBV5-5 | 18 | CASSLEGYGGVSLHEQYF | TGTGCCAGCAGCTTGGAAGGGTACGGCGGGGTCTCTCTCCACGAGCAGTACTTC
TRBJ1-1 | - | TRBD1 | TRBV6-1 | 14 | CASRGQGAYTEAFF | TGTGCCAGCAGAGGACAGGGGGCTTACACTGAAGCTTTCTTT
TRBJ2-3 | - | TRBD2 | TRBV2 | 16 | CASQPGAGGYTDTQYF | TGTGCCAGCCAGCCCGGGGCGGGAGGATACACAGATACGCAGTATTTT
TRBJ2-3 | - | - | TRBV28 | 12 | CASSTYPDTQYF | TGTGCCAGCAGTACCTACCCAGATACGCAGTATTTT
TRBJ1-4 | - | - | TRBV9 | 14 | CASSARDSPLKLFF | TGTGCCAGCAGCGCCCGGGACTCCCCTCTAAAACTGTTTTTT
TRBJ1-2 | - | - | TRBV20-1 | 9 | CSATYGYTF | TGCAGTGCCACTTATGGCTACACCTTC